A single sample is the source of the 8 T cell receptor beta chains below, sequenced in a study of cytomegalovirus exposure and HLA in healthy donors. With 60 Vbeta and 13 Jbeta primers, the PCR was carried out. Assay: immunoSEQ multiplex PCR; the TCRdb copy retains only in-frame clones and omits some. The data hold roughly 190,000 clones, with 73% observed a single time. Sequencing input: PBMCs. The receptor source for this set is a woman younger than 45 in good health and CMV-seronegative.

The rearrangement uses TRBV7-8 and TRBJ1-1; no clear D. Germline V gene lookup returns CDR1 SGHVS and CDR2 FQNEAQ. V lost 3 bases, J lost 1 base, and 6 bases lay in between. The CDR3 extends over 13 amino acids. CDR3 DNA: TGTGCCAGCAGCTTCGTCGGGAACACTGAAGCTTTCTTT. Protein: CASSFVGNTEAFF.

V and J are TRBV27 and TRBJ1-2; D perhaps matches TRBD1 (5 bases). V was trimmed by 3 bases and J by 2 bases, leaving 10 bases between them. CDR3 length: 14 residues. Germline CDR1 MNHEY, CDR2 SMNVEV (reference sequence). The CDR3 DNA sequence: TGTGCCAGCAGTTTTCAGGGTAACAACTATGGCTACACCTTC. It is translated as CASSFQGNNYGYTF.

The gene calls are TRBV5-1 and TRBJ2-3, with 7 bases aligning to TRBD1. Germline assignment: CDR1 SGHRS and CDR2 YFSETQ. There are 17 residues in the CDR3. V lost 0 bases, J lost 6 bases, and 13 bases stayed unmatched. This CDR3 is CASSLGLQGIGGDTQYF. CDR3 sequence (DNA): TGCGCCAGCAGCTTGGGCCTACAGGGGATAGGCGGGGATACGCAGTATTTT.

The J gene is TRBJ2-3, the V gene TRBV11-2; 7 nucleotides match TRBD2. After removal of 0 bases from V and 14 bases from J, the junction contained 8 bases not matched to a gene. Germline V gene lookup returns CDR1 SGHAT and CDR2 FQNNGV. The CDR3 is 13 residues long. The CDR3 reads CASSLDPAGETYF. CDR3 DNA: TGTGCCAGCAGCTTAGATCCGGCGGGAGAGACGTATTTT. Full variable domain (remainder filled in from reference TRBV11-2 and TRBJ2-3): EAGVAQSPRYKIIEKRQSVAFWCNPISGHATLYWYQQILGQGPKLLIQFQNNGVVDDSQLPKDRFSAERLKGVDSTLKIQPAKLEDSAVYLCASSLDPAGETYFGPGTRLTVL.

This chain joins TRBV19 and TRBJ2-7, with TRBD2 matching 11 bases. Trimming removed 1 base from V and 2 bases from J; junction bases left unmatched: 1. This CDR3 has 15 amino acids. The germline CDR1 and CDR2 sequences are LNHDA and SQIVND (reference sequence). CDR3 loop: CASSIGLAGPYEQYF. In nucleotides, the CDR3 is TGTGCCAGTAGTATAGGACTAGCGGGGCCCTACGAGCAGTACTTC.

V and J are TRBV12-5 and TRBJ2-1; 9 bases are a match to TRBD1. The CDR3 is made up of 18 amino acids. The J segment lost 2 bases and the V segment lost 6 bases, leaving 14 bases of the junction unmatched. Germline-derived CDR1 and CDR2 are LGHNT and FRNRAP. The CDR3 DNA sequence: TGTGCTAGTGGCCCAAGTTGGGGACGACAGGGGGCCTACAATGAGCAGTTCTTC. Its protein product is CASGPSWGRQGAYNEQFF.

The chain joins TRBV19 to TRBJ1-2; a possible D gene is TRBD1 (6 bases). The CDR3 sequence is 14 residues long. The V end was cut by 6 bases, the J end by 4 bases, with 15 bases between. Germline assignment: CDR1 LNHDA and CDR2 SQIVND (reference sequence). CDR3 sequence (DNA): TGTGCCAGTAGCAGGACAGTTCTGGTCTATGGCTACACCTTC. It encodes CASSRTVLVYGYTF.

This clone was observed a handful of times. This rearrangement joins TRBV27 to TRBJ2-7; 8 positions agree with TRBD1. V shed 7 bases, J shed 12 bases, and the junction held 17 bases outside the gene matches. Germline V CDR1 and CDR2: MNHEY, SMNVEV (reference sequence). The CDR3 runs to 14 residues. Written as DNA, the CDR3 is TGTGCCAGCACCGAACTTGGGGGAGGACAGGGTGTGTACTTC. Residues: CASTELGGGQGVYF.